This TCR beta chain was identified in a study of cytomegalovirus exposure and HLA in healthy donors. Turning to the study itself: Within the Caucasian-associated ancestry cluster were more than 75% of the roughly 400 genotyped donors.

CDR1 and CDR2 from the germline V gene are SGDLS and YYNGEE. J lost 1 base, V lost 3 bases, and 1 base had no gene match. The CDR3 contains 14 residues. Remarks on this clone: The target antigen is unknown.

These donors, healthy bone marrow donors, were studied. General observations from the study: Approximately 17,000 TCR beta sequences were associated with HLA alleles at 0.05 false discovery rate in a later analysis. About 87% or about 30% of the time was how often most TCR beta V segments were productive, according to an earlier analysis.

A multiplex PCR was run with 60 Vbeta primers and 13 Jbeta primers. Profiled with immunoSEQ multiplex PCR; TCRdb holds only in-frame clones, not every one. Here the sample spans more than 150,000 clones, more than 70% being singletons. The chain recombines TRBV9 with TRBJ2-3, with 8 bases that match TRBD2. This clonotype was sampled from a boy aged 2-15 years in good health and CMV-seronegative. The sample was PBMCs. The CDR3 here is CASSETSGTDTQYF. CDR3 in DNA: TGTGCCAGCAGCGAGACTAGCGGCACAGATACGCAGTATTTT.